This TCR beta chain was observed in a study of blood T cell repertoires in COVID-19. Produced via immunoSEQ multiplex PCR; TCRdb's table is partial and in-frame only. This sample has around 130,000 clones, with approximately 77% found just once. CDR1 is MDHEN and CDR2 is SYDVKM in the germline V gene. J lost 7 bases, V lost 4 bases, and 4 bases had no gene match. The CDR3 extends over 12 amino acids. Material for sequencing was peripheral blood. The chain recombines TRBV28 with TRBJ2-7, with 7 bases fitting TRBD1. The sequence was obtained from a man aged 80 or over with acute or convalescent COVID-19. CDR3 residues: CASSSTGSEQYF. CDR3 in DNA: TGTGCCAGCAGTTCGACAGGGAGTGAGCAGTACTTC.